This TCR beta chain was captured in a study of human T cells and chemical hapten exposure. In the study overall: Read at 6 days, the patch tests placed 0.01% DPC on the upper back. Affected patients, primarily female, had alopecia areata, totalis or universalis.

Findings of the study overall: In comparison with controls, expanded TCRs gave rise to a significantly larger number of large CDR3 similarity clusters. Those TCRs sitting above 1 in 1000 frequency stayed the same with DPC sensitization.

TCRdb reanalysed the RACE reads using MiXCR and keeps one entry per CDR3 protein. The profile shows about 300,000 distinct CDR3 sequences, 5% to 6.5% of them singletons. This CDR3 is built from 14 residues. The ends were cut back, 0 bases at V and 4 bases at J, with 10 bases in the middle. The germline gives CDR1 SGHTS, CDR2 YDEGEE. This clonotype was found many times. Its antigen remains unidentified. Documented time point: pre-sensitization, week 0. Treatment reported: therapeutic diphenylcyclopropenone sensitization with weekly scalp DPC. This TCR derives from a woman between 18 and 30 years old with alopecia areata. Some clones in this sample may be carry-over from other donors' samples. The chain recombines TRBV5-8 with TRBJ1-2; the D is unclear. The sample was whole blood, taken in connection with sensitization to the hapten diphenylcyclopropenone (DPC). CDR3 residues: CASSLGGVRYGYTF. The CDR3 nucleotides read TGTGCCAGCAGCTTGGGTGGGGTCCGCTATGGCTACACCTTC.